These T cell receptor beta chains were read from a single sample in a study of shared clonotypes between healthy human individuals. Libraries were prepared by immunoSEQ multiplex PCR; TCRdb keeps only in-frame clonotypes and omits some of them. The repertoire holds roughly 2,000,000 clones, with 85% to 95% as singletons. Sequenced sample: naive CD8+ T cells from PBMCs. The receptors derive from a man aged 18 to 30 in good health. Some clones in this sample may be carry-over from other donors' samples. Each CDR3 is given with its conserved first and last residue. Fields, in order: V gene, clone size, J gene, D gene, CDR3 protein, CDR3 DNA. D genes are given only for firm matches. Some rows have no size entry. The others give once, few or many, or a class for an expanded clone.

V gene: TRBV7-2
clone size: -
J gene: TRBJ2-7
D gene: -
CDR3 protein: CASSLVQSYEQYF
CDR3 DNA: TGTGCCAGCAGCTTAGTGCAGTCCTACGAGCAGTACTTC

V gene: TRBV11-2
clone size: -
J gene: TRBJ2-1
D gene: TRBD1
CDR3 protein: CASSRLGQINEQFF
CDR3 DNA: TGTGCCAGCAGCCGACTGGGACAGATCAATGAGCAGTTCTTC

V gene: TRBV19
clone size: -
J gene: TRBJ1-1
D gene: TRBD1
CDR3 protein: CASSFSDRSNTEAFF
CDR3 DNA: TGTGCCAGTAGTTTTTCGGACAGGTCGAACACTGAAGCTTTCTTT

V gene: TRBV28
clone size: -
J gene: TRBJ1-3
D gene: -
CDR3 protein: CASSRRGAGNTIYF
CDR3 DNA: TGTGCCAGCAGTCGCAGGGGAGCCGGAAACACCATATATTTT

V gene: TRBV19
clone size: -
J gene: TRBJ2-3
D gene: -
CDR3 protein: CASTVTSSRTDTQYF
CDR3 DNA: TGTGCCAGTACCGTCACTAGCAGTCGCACAGATACGCAGTATTTT

V gene: TRBV9
clone size: -
J gene: TRBJ2-2
D gene: -
CDR3 protein: CASSAGTGELFF
CDR3 DNA: TGTGCCAGCAGCGCCGGCACCGGGGAGCTGTTTTTT

V gene: TRBV6-5
clone size: -
J gene: TRBJ1-2
D gene: -
CDR3 protein: CASSYRQAHYGYTF
CDR3 DNA: TGTGCCAGCAGTTACAGACAGGCTCACTATGGCTACACCTTC

V gene: TRBV30
clone size: once
J gene: TRBJ1-4
D gene: -
CDR3 protein: CACEGDVNEKLFF
CDR3 DNA: TGTGCCTGTGAGGGTGACGTCAATGAAAAACTGTTTTTT

V gene: TRBV4-2
clone size: -
J gene: TRBJ2-7
D gene: -
CDR3 protein: CASSQEGGEQYF
CDR3 DNA: TGTGCCAGCAGCCAAGAAGGGGGGGAGCAGTACTTC

V gene: TRBV7-9
clone size: -
J gene: TRBJ2-7
D gene: -
CDR3 protein: CASSLQLGSYEQYF
CDR3 DNA: TGTGCCAGCAGCTTACAGCTTGGCTCCTACGAGCAGTACTTC

V gene: TRBV9
clone size: -
J gene: TRBJ2-2
D gene: TRBD2
CDR3 protein: CASSVSLASTGELFF
CDR3 DNA: TGTGCCAGCAGCGTCTCACTAGCGAGCACCGGGGAGCTGTTTTTT

V gene: TRBV27
clone size: -
J gene: TRBJ2-1
D gene: TRBD1
CDR3 protein: CASSLDRGFYNEQFF
CDR3 DNA: TGTGCCAGCAGTTTGGACAGGGGATTCTACAATGAGCAGTTCTTC

V gene: TRBV29-1
clone size: -
J gene: TRBJ2-3
D gene: -
CDR3 protein: CSAWREEGQYF
CDR3 DNA: TGCAGCGCCTGGAGGGAGGAAGGGCAGTATTTT

V gene: TRBV28
clone size: -
J gene: TRBJ2-7
D gene: -
CDR3 protein: CASSQNEQYF
CDR3 DNA: TGTGCCAGCAGTCAAAACGAGCAGTACTTC

V gene: TRBV6-5
clone size: -
J gene: TRBJ2-1
D gene: TRBD2
CDR3 protein: CASSILAGLPHEQFF
CDR3 DNA: TGTGCCAGCAGCATCCTAGCGGGGTTGCCGCATGAGCAGTTCTTC

V gene: TRBV29-1
clone size: -
J gene: TRBJ2-7
D gene: TRBD1
CDR3 protein: CSVVTGDSSYEQYF
CDR3 DNA: TGCAGCGTTGTAACAGGGGATAGCTCCTACGAGCAGTACTTC

V gene: TRBV13
clone size: -
J gene: TRBJ2-5
D gene: -
CDR3 protein: CASSLNGVETQYF
CDR3 DNA: TGTGCCAGCAGCTTAAACGGTGTGGAGACCCAGTACTTC

V gene: TRBV4-1
clone size: -
J gene: TRBJ1-6
D gene: -
CDR3 protein: CASSQGVGVLSPLHF
CDR3 DNA: TGCGCCAGCAGCCAAGGGGTAGGGGTTCTTTCACCCCTCCACTTT

V gene: TRBV10-1
clone size: -
J gene: TRBJ1-4
D gene: -
CDR3 protein: CASSEVVGEKLFF
CDR3 DNA: TGCGCCAGCAGTGAGGTAGTAGGTGAAAAACTGTTTTTT

V gene: TRBV7-9
clone size: once
J gene: TRBJ2-1
D gene: -
CDR3 protein: CASRSDGESYNEQFF
CDR3 DNA: TGTGCCAGCAGATCGGACGGGGAATCCTACAATGAGCAGTTCTTC

V gene: TRBV28
clone size: -
J gene: TRBJ2-3
D gene: TRBD2
CDR3 protein: CASTLAGEGGTQYF
CDR3 DNA: TGTGCCAGCACTCTAGCGGGAGAGGGGGGTACGCAGTATTTT

V gene: TRBV14
clone size: once
J gene: TRBJ2-5
D gene: TRBD2
CDR3 protein: CASSHSRGRGEETQYF
CDR3 DNA: TGTGCCAGCAGCCACAGTCGAGGCCGGGGGGAAGAGACCCAGTACTTC

V gene: TRBV19
clone size: -
J gene: TRBJ2-7
D gene: -
CDR3 protein: CASSTRLTGIYEQYF
CDR3 DNA: TGTGCCAGTAGTACGCGCCTCACAGGGATCTACGAGCAGTACTTC

V gene: TRBV5-1
clone size: -
J gene: TRBJ1-1
D gene: -
CDR3 protein: CASRDIDNTEAFF
CDR3 DNA: TGCGCCAGCAGAGATATAGATAACACTGAAGCTTTCTTT

V gene: TRBV27
clone size: -
J gene: TRBJ2-7
D gene: -
CDR3 protein: CASSSGYPYEQYF
CDR3 DNA: TGTGCCAGCAGTTCAGGGTACCCCTACGAGCAGTACTTC

V gene: TRBV15
clone size: -
J gene: TRBJ2-7
D gene: TRBD2
CDR3 protein: CATRNSGPHPYEQYF
CDR3 DNA: TGTGCCACCAGAAATAGCGGGCCACACCCCTACGAGCAGTACTTC

V gene: TRBV19
clone size: -
J gene: TRBJ2-7
D gene: -
CDR3 protein: CASSIISYGEQYF
CDR3 DNA: TGTGCCAGTAGTATTATCTCCTACGGGGAGCAGTACTTC

V gene: TRBV27
clone size: -
J gene: TRBJ1-1
D gene: -
CDR3 protein: CASSTGTVNTEAFF
CDR3 DNA: TGTGCCAGCTCCACCGGGACGGTCAACACTGAAGCTTTCTTT

V gene: TRBV7-9
clone size: -
J gene: TRBJ2-1
D gene: -
CDR3 protein: CASSLAGGVYNEQFF
CDR3 DNA: TGTGCCAGCAGCTTAGCGGGAGGTGTGTACAATGAGCAGTTCTTC

V gene: TRBV5-1
clone size: -
J gene: TRBJ2-5
D gene: -
CDR3 protein: CASSLTGVGETQYF
CDR3 DNA: TGCGCCAGCAGCTTGACGGGAGTCGGAGAGACCCAGTACTTC

V gene: TRBV7-3
clone size: -
J gene: TRBJ2-7
D gene: -
CDR3 protein: CASSLTPSSFPSYEQYF
CDR3 DNA: TGTGCCAGCAGCTTAACCCCCAGCTCATTCCCTTCCTACGAGCAGTACTTC

V gene: TRBV2
clone size: -
J gene: TRBJ1-3
D gene: -
CDR3 protein: CASSEKGILSGNTIYF
CDR3 DNA: TGTGCCAGCAGTGAGAAGGGGATTTTATCTGGAAACACCATATATTTT

V gene: TRBV10-2
clone size: -
J gene: TRBJ1-2
D gene: -
CDR3 protein: CASSHSLRPDRVGYTF
CDR3 DNA: TGCGCCAGCAGTCACTCCTTGCGGCCGGATCGAGTTGGCTACACCTTC

V gene: TRBV30
clone size: once
J gene: TRBJ1-2
D gene: -
CDR3 protein: CAWSVGPLYGYTF
CDR3 DNA: TGTGCCTGGAGTGTTGGTCCACTTTATGGCTACACCTTC

V gene: TRBV28
clone size: few
J gene: TRBJ1-2
D gene: TRBD1
CDR3 protein: CASSPDRDYTF
CDR3 DNA: TGTGCCAGCAGTCCGGACAGGGACTACACCTTC

V gene: TRBV14
clone size: -
J gene: TRBJ2-3
D gene: -
CDR3 protein: CASSQGLGMSSDTQYF
CDR3 DNA: TGTGCCAGCAGCCAAGGTTTGGGGATGTCTTCAGATACGCAGTATTTT

V gene: TRBV7-9
clone size: -
J gene: TRBJ1-2
D gene: -
CDR3 protein: CASSLLDGTDPNYGYTF
CDR3 DNA: TGTGCCAGCAGCCTCCTTGACGGGACGGACCCTAACTATGGCTACACCTTC

V gene: TRBV13
clone size: -
J gene: TRBJ2-7
D gene: -
CDR3 protein: CASSSRGFGDNGYEQYF
CDR3 DNA: TGTGCCAGCAGCTCAAGGGGATTCGGGGACAACGGCTACGAGCAGTACTTC

V gene: TRBV11-2
clone size: -
J gene: TRBJ1-1
D gene: -
CDR3 protein: CASSLYPAGKEKGTEAFF
CDR3 DNA: TGTGCCAGCAGCTTATATCCCGCAGGGAAGGAGAAGGGTACTGAAGCTTTCTTT